The 21 T cell receptor beta chains presented below share a single source sample, sequenced in a study of blood T cell repertoires in COVID-19. Generated by immunoSEQ multiplex PCR, the TCRdb table keeps only in-frame clones and is missing some. The table shows about 190,000 clones, with about 83% occurring only once. Sample: peripheral blood. All receptors come from a woman between 70 and 85 years old with COVID-19, enrolled during active disease.

This sequence joins TRBV6-5 and TRBJ1-3, with D uncertain. This CDR3 comprises 15 residues. With 6 bases removed from V and 0 bases from J, the gap between germline ends came to 12 bases. Germline CDR1 is MNHEY and CDR2 is SVGAGI. The CDR3 DNA reads as TGTGCCAGCAGCCGAGATCGAGACTCTGGAAACACCATATATTTT. Encoded protein: CASSRDRDSGNTIYF.

The rearrangement joins TRBV29-1 to TRBJ2-2; the D gene is possibly TRBD2 (6 bases). CDR1 and CDR2 (germline): SQVTM, ANQGSEA. Trimming took 5 bases from V and 2 from J, leaving 9 bases between them. The CDR3 is 13 residues long. In nucleotides, the CDR3 is TGCAGCGTTACCGGGACTAACACCGGGGAGCTGTTTTTT. It specifies CSVTGTNTGELFF.

This clone has only one observation. The chain uses TRBV19 and TRBJ1-5, with a weak D call TRBD1 (6 bases). Deletions cut 2 bases from V and 6 bases from J, with 14 bases between. Per germline, CDR1 LNHDA and CDR2 SQIVND (reference sequence). The CDR3 is made up of 15 amino acids. CDR3 nucleotides: TGTGCCAGTAGTATAACAGGACAGAGGGGTCAGCCCCAGCATTTT. Amino acid sequence: CASSITGQRGQPQHF.

The rearrangement links TRBV4-3 to TRBJ2-2; D gene unclear. CDR1 and CDR2 from the germline V gene are LGHNA and YSLEER. Deletions cut 0 bases from V and 2 bases from J, with 10 bases between. This CDR3 contains 16 residues. The CDR3 protein is CASSQDRHTNTGELFF. CDR3 bases: TGCGCCAGCAGCCAAGATCGTCACACCAACACCGGGGAGCTGTTTTTT.

CDR3 nucleotide sequence: TGTGCCAGCTCACCGGGACAGGACACTGAAGCTTTCTTT. Protein product: CASSPGQDTEAFF. This rearrangement joins TRBV18 to TRBJ1-1, with TRBD1 identical over 8 bases. V gave up 3 bases and J gave up 3 bases; unmatched junction bases: 0. The germline V gene has CDR1 KGHSH and CDR2 LQKENI. The CDR3 sequence is 13 residues long.

The chain joins TRBV28 to TRBJ2-7, with 8 bases lining up with TRBD2. Germline loops: CDR1 MDHEN, CDR2 SYDVKM. The CDR3 covers 16 residues. V gave up 7 bases and J gave up 3 bases; unmatched junction bases: 14. CDR3 DNA: TGTGCCAGCACCAAAGCCGGGGGGGAGGGCATCTACGAGCAGTACTTC. Protein: CASTKAGGEGIYEQYF.

In its sample, this clone was seen once. This sequence joins TRBV28 and TRBJ2-7, with D perhaps matching TRBD1 (6 bases). Germline values: CDR1 MDHEN, CDR2 SYDVKM. V dropped 3 bases and J dropped 2 bases, with 11 bases sitting between them. The length of the CDR3 is 14 residues. In nucleotides, the CDR3 is TGTGCCAGCAGTTTCCTAGGGGGTGCCTACGAGCAGTACTTC. Protein: CASSFLGGAYEQYF.

This chain uses TRBV6-5 with TRBJ2-7; 9 bases are a match to TRBD2. With 9 bases clipped from V and 3 bases from J, the junction kept 9 bases outside the gene matches. Germline V gene lookup returns CDR1 MNHEY and CDR2 SVGAGI. The CDR3 length is 14 residues. In DNA, the CDR3 is TGTGCCAGAGGTTTGAGCGGGAGGATCTACGAGCAGTACTTC. Its translation: CARGLSGRIYEQYF.

The V and J genes are TRBV28 and TRBJ1-2; D is undetermined. Germline lookup yields CDR1 MDHEN and CDR2 SYDVKM. V lost 5 bases and J lost 6, with 13 bases in between. CDR3 length: 13 amino acids. CDR3 loop: CASSGDFLHGYTF. CDR3 coding DNA: TGTGCCAGCAGTGGAGACTTCCTCCATGGCTACACCTTC.

J is TRBJ2-1 and V is TRBV5-4, with TRBD1 identical over 9 bases. The J segment lost 2 bases and the V segment lost 4 bases, leaving 4 bases of the junction unmatched. CDR1 and CDR2 (germline): SGHNT, YYREEE (reference sequence). The CDR3 covers 15 residues. CDR3 sequence (DNA): TGTGCCAGCAGCCCCGGGACAGGGCCCTACAATGAGCAGTTCTTC. Protein product: CASSPGTGPYNEQFF. Full variable domain (remainder filled in from reference TRBV5-4 and TRBJ2-1): ETGVTQSPTHLIKTRGQQVTLRCSSQSGHNTVSWYQQALGQGPQFIFQYYREEENGRGNFPPRFSGLQFPNYSSELNVNALELDDSALYLCASSPGTGPYNEQFFGPGTRLTVL.

The V and J genes are TRBV19 and TRBJ1-5; 7 nucleotides line up with TRBD1. The V gene end was trimmed by 6 bases and the J gene end by 3 bases; junction bases not matched to a gene: 8. The CDR3 length is 15 residues. From germline, CDR1 is LNHDA and CDR2 SQIVND (reference sequence). The CDR3 loop reads CASSLTGTDNQPQHF. The CDR3 bases are TGTGCCAGTAGCCTGACCGGGACAGACAATCAGCCCCAGCATTTT.

The chain employs TRBV10-3 and TRBJ2-7, with D maybe TRBD1 (6 bases). CDR3 length equals 14 residues. Between the trimmed V and J ends, which lost 1 base and 3 bases, there was a span of 10 bases. Germline V lookup: CDR1 ENHRY, CDR2 SYGVKD. CDR3 in amino acids: CAISELTGHYEQYF. The CDR3 nucleotides are TGTGCCATCAGTGAGTTAACAGGGCACTACGAGCAGTACTTC.

The chain recombines TRBV6-5 with TRBJ1-4; 8 bases map to TRBD1. With 7 bases clipped from V and 11 bases from J, the junction kept 6 bases outside the gene matches. Germline V lookup: CDR1 MNHEY, CDR2 SVGAGI. The CDR3 runs 12 residues. CDR3: CASTDRQGKLFF. The CDR3 bases are TGTGCCAGCACCGACAGACAGGGGAAACTGTTTTTT.

The chain has TRBV28 and TRBJ1-6; 8 bases are shared with TRBD1. The CDR3 has 15 amino acids. The ends lost 2 bases at V and 9 bases at J; junction bases unmatched: 6. Germline V gene sequence: CDR1 MDHEN, CDR2 SYDVKM. CDR3 loop: CASSLIGTGSSPLHF. CDR3 DNA sequence: TGTGCCAGCAGTTTAATTGGGACAGGTAGTTCACCCCTCCACTTT.

The rearrangement links TRBV28 to TRBJ2-3; D gene uncertain. Germline values: CDR1 MDHEN, CDR2 SYDVKM. This CDR3 is built from 13 residues. Trimming removed 5 bases from V and 4 bases from J, with 10 bases in between. The CDR3 sequence: CASSTVLPDTQYF. CDR3 DNA sequence: TGTGCCAGCAGTACCGTACTGCCAGATACGCAGTATTTT.

This sequence joins TRBV11-1 and TRBJ1-2; 8 bases agree with TRBD1. Germline V lookup: CDR1 SGHAT, CDR2 FQDESV (reference sequence). J lost 6 bases, V lost 1 base, and 7 bases had no gene match. The CDR3 length is 15 residues. Here the CDR3 reads CASSLEDRANDGYTF. The CDR3 coding sequence is TGTGCCAGCAGCTTAGAGGACAGGGCGAACGATGGCTACACCTTC.

The chain employs TRBV21-1 and TRBJ1-6; TRBD1, the D gene given by the table, was not confirmed from the DNA. TRBV21-1 is deemed a pseudogene. The CDR3 totals 15 residues. CDR3 sequence (DNA): TGTGCCAGCAGCATTCGACAGGGAGGTAATTCACCCCTCCACTTT. It yields the protein CASSIRQGGNSPLHF.

The chain has TRBV12-5 and TRBJ1-2, with D possibly TRBD1 on 6 matching bases. This CDR3 spans 15 amino acids. Per the germline V gene, CDR1 is LGHNT and CDR2 is FRNRAP. Trimming left V 4 bases short and J 4 bases short, with 16 bases between. The CDR3 is CASGSDRPKAYGYTF. As DNA, the CDR3 is TGTGCTAGTGGTTCGGACAGACCAAAAGCCTATGGCTACACCTTC.

This chain links TRBV28 with TRBJ1-2; D not resolved. The CDR3 totals 13 residues. V was pared by 8 bases and J by 7 bases, with 17 bases between. Germline assignment: CDR1 MDHEN and CDR2 SYDVKM. Here the CDR3 DNA reads TGTGCCAGCGAGGGAGCGGCGGATGGTGGCTACACCTTC. This encodes CASEGAADGGYTF.

A single count supports this clone. The chain joins TRBV24-1 to TRBJ1-2; maybe TRBD1 (6 bases). Germline CDR1 KGHDR, CDR2 SFDVKD. V was pared by 3 bases and J by 5 bases, with 9 bases between. CDR3 length equals 13 residues. CDR3 in amino acids: CATSDQGRYGYTF. DNA of the CDR3: TGTGCCACCAGTGATCAGGGGAGATATGGCTACACCTTC.

J is TRBJ1-1 and V is TRBV7-9; TRBD1 is a possible D gene (6 bases). Germline CDR1 SEHNR, CDR2 FQNEAQ (reference sequence). This CDR3 has 12 amino acids. V lost 2 bases, J lost 12 bases, and 13 bases lay in between. CDR3 nucleotide sequence: TGTGCCAGCAGCTTAACTCAGGGGCTGTCTTTCTTT. It encodes CASSLTQGLSFF.